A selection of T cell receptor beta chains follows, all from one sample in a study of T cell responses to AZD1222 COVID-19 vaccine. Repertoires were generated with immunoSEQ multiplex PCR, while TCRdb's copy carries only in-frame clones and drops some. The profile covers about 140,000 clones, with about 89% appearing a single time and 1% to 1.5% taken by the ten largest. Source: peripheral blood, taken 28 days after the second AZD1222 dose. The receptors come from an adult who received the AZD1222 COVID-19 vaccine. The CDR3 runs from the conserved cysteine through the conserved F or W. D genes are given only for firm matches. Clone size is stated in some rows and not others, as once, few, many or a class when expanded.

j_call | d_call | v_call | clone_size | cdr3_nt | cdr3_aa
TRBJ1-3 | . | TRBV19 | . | TGTGCCAGTAGTATTACTGGCGCCCAGAGCTCTGGAAACACCATATATTTT | CASSITGAQSSGNTIYF
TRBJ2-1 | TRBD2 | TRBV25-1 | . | TGTGCCAGCAGTGTAGCGGGAGCGCAGTTCTTC | CASSVAGAQFF
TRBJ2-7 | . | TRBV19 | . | TGTGCCAGCTCCTCGGGGGCCTACGAGCAGTACTTC | CASSSGAYEQYF
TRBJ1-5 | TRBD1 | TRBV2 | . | TGTGCCAGCAACGACAGGGTACGTCAGCCCCAGCATTTT | CASNDRVRQPQHF
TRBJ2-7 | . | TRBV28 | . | TGTGCCAGCACCTTGGGGAACTACGAGCAGTACTTC | CASTLGNYEQYF
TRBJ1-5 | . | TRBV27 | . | TGTGCCAGCAGTTATCAGCCCCAGCATTTT | CASSYQPQHF
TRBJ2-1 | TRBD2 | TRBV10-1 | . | TGCGCCAGCAGTCTTACTAGCGGGGCTGACAATGAGCAGTTCTTC | CASSLTSGADNEQFF
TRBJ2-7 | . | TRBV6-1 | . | TGTGCCAGCAGTGAAAAACAGGCTCCGGGCACCTACGAGCAGTACTTC | CASSEKQAPGTYEQYF
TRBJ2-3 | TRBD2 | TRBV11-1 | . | TGTGCCAGCAGCTCTAGCGGAGCTTGGAGCACAGATACGCAGTATTTT | CASSSSGAWSTDTQYF
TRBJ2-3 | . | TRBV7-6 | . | TGTGCCAGCAGCACAACTGGGACGTCCACTAGCACAGATACGCAGTATTTT | CASSTTGTSTSTDTQYF
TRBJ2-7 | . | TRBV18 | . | TGTGCCAGCTCAACCCGGGACTGGGGTTCCTACGAGCAGTACTTC | CASSTRDWGSYEQYF
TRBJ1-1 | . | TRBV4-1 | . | TGCGCCAGCAGCCAAGTGGGGTTGGGAGGAAGGGTGAGGAACACTGAAGCTTTCTTT | CASSQVGLGGRVRNTEAFF
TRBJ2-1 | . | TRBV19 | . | TGTGCCAGTAGTATAACTAGGGACGGCAATGAGCAGTTCTTC | CASSITRDGNEQFF
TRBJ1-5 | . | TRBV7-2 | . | TGTGCCAGCAGCTCCGCGCTGGGGTCGAGTCAGCCCCAGCATTTT | CASSSALGSSQPQHF
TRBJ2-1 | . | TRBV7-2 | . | TGTGCCAGCAGCTTAGTTTTGCGGGGAGGAGGTACCAATGAGCAGTTCTTC | CASSLVLRGGGTNEQFF
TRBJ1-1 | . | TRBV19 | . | TGTGCCAGTAGTATTCCCCCTGACACTGAAGCTTTCTTT | CASSIPPDTEAFF
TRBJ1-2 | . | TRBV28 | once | TGTGCCAGCAGTTTGCCCGGGACCTTGAATGGCTACACCTTC | CASSLPGTLNGYTF
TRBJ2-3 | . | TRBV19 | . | TGTGCCAGTAGTCCGGGAGTCGCGCAGTATTTT | CASSPGVAQYF
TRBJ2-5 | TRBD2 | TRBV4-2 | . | TGTGCCAGCAGCCAGGGGACTAGCGGGACTAAAGAGACCCAGTACTTC | CASSQGTSGTKETQYF
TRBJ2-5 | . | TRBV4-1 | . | TGCGCCAGCAGCCAATACAGCTCAGGGGACTCAATTCAAGAGACCCAGTACTTC | CASSQYSSGDSIQETQYF
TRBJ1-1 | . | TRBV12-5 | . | TGTGCTAGTGGGCCTAGAGGGGACCGTACAATGAACACTGAAGCTTTCTTT | CASGPRGDRTMNTEAFF
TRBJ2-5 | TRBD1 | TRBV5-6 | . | TGTGCCAGCAGCTGGGGGACAGGGTCGGAAGAGACCCAGTACTTC | CASSWGTGSEETQYF
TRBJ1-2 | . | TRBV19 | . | TGTGCCAGTACCGTTGCCGGAGGGGCCCCTAACTATGGCTACACCTTC | CASTVAGGAPNYGYTF
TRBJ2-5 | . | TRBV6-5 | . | TGTGCCAGCAGTTACCGAGGCTTCCAAGAGACCCAGTACTTC | CASSYRGFQETQYF
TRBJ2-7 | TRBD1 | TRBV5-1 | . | TGCGCCAGCAGCTTCACGACAGGGGTCGGGTACGAGCAGTACTTC | CASSFTTGVGYEQYF
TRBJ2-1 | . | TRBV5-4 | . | TGTGCCAGCAGCCCGGGTGCTCGGAGAGGGGGTTACAATGAGCAGTTCTTC | CASSPGARRGGYNEQFF
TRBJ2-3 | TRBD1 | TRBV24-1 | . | TGTGCCACCAGTGACATGACAGGGGGGTCAGATACGCAGTATTTT | CATSDMTGGSDTQYF
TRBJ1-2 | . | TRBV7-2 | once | TGTGCCAGCAGCGTCTACATGGGGGGTGGTGGCTACACCTTC | CASSVYMGGGGYTF
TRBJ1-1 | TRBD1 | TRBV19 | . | TGTGCCAGTAGTATCCGGACAGGGACCCCTGAAGCTTTCTTT | CASSIRTGTPEAFF